This T cell receptor (beta chain) was observed in a study of cytomegalovirus exposure and HLA in healthy donors. Both 60 Vbeta primers and 13 Jbeta primers went into the PCR. Method: immunoSEQ multiplex PCR; TCRdb's copy keeps in-frame clones and lacks some. The sample has some 76,000 clones, more than 55% seen once. As to this clone: Its antigen remains unknown.

General study results and limits: CMV serostatus was the only recorded immune exposure for donors. Among the CMV-associated chains, a few were confirmed in vitro as specific for CMV antigens.

The sample was PBMCs. The clonotype comes from a man in his sixties in good health and CMV-seropositive.

The CDR3 nucleotides are TGTGCCAGCAGCCGATTGTCGGGGGGGGAGACCCAGTACTTC. It specifies CASSRLSGGETQYF. This chain uses TRBV14 with TRBJ2-5; 8 nucleotides match TRBD2. This CDR3 region has 14 residues. Trimming cost V 4 bases and J 5 bases; bases outside gene matches: 6. CDR1 is SGHDN, CDR2 FVKESK, per germline.